The following is a T cell receptor (beta chain) sequence with its context. In the source study's methods: Counts of nucleated cells, estimated from reference gene primer amplification, were obtained. Here immunoSEQ multiplex PCR was the method, and the copy in TCRdb shows in-frame clones only, minus some. V and J calls and clone size are copied from that table; D and trimming were computed from the DNA. This table holds roughly 34,000 clones, 90% to 95% found once. Germline-derived CDR1 and CDR2 are SGHRS and YFSETQ. Trimming removed 4 bases from V and 5 bases from J; junction bases left unmatched: 7. The CDR3 covers 14 residues. This sample was included in a study of blood T cell repertoires in COVID-19. At the level of the study: T cells, B-cell-depleted T cells, or PBMCs provided the cDNA or gDNA that served as material.

The material sequenced was peripheral blood. The chain combines TRBV5-1 with TRBJ2-5; 8 nucleotides agree with TRBD1. The receptor was isolated from a human donor with active COVID-19. The donor label of this sample is uncertain. The CDR3 here is CASSAGQGWETQYF. DNA of the CDR3: TGCGCCAGCAGCGCCGGACAGGGTTGGGAGACCCAGTACTTC.